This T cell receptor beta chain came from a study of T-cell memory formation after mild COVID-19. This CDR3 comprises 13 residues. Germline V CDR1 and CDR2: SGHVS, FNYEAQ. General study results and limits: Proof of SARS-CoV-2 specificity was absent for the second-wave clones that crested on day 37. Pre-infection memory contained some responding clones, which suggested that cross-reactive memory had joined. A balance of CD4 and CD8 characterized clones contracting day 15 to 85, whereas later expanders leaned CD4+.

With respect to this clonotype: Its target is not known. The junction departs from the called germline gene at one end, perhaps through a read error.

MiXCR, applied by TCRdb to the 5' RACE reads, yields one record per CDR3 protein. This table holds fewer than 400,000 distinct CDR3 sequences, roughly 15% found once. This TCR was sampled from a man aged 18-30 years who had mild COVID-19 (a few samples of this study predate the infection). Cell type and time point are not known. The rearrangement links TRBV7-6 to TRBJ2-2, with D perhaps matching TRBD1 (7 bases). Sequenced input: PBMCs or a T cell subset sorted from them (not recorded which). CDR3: CASSLGTRGVLFF. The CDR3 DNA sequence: TGTGCCAGCAGCTTAGGTACCAGGGGGGTGCTGTTTTTT.